Included here is one T cell receptor beta chain sequence, with context. Its antigen remains unknown. V was trimmed by 6 bases and J by 0 bases, leaving 17 bases between them. The V gene's germline CDR1 is SNHLY and CDR2 FYNNEI. The CDR3 runs to 17 residues. Clones were sequenced by immunoSEQ multiplex PCR, and TCRdb holds only the in-frame ones, with some missing. The table shows approximately 620,000 clones, with 97% occurring only once. These data come from a study of shared clonotypes between healthy human individuals. On the study more broadly: Serving as donors were a couple of women and three men, whose ages spanned 18 to 49.

Findings and caveats of the study: Compared with memory subsets, naive subsets generally had larger estimated richness.

The sample consisted of naive CD4+ T cells sorted from blood. Subset noted: CD45RA+ positively selected. This receptor was identified in a woman aged 30 to 39 in good health. The rearrangement links TRBV2 to TRBJ1-4; possible D gene TRBD1, 6 bases. CDR3 residues: CASSARGASATNEKLFF. CDR3 in DNA: TGTGCCAGCAGCGCACGGGGGGCCTCTGCAACTAATGAAAAACTGTTTTTT.